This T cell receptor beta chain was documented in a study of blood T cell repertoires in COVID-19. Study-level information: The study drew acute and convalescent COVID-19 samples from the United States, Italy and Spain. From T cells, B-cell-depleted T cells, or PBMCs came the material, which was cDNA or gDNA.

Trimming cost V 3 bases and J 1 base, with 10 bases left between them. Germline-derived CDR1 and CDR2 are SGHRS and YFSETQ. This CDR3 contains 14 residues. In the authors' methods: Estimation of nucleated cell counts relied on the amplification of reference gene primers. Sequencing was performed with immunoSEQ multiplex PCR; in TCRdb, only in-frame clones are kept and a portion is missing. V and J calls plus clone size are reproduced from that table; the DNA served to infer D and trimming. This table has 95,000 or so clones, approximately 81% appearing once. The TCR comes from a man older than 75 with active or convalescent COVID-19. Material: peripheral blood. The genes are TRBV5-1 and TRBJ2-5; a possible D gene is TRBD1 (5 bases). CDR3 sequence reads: CASSWSRVQETQYF. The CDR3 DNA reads TGCGCCAGCAGCTGGAGCAGGGTCCAAGAGACCCAGTACTTC. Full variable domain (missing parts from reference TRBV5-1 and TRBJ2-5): KAGVTQTPRYLIKTRGQQVTLSCSPISGHRSVSWYQQTPGQGLQFLFEYFSETQRNKGNFPGRFSGRQFSNSRSEMNVSTLELGDSALYLCASSWSRVQETQYFGPGTRLLVL.